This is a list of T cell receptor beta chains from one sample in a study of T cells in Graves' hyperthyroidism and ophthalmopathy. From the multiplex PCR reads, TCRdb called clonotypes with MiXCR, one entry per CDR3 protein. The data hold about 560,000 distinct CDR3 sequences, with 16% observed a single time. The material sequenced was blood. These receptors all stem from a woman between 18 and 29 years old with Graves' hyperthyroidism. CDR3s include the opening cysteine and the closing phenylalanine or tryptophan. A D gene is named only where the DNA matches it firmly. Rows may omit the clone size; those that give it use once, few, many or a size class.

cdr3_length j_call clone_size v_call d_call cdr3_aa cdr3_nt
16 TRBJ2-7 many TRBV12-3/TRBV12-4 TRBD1 CASSLRWTGGSYEQYF TGTGCCAGCAGTTTAAGGTGGACAGGGGGGTCCTACGAGCAGTACTTC
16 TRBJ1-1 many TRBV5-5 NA CASSLAWSPGNTEAFF TGTGCCAGCAGCTTGGCCTGGTCGCCGGGGAACACTGAAGCTTTCTTT
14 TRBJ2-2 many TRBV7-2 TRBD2 CASSPGLATGELFF TGTGCCAGCAGCCCAGGACTAGCTACCGGGGAGCTGTTTTTT
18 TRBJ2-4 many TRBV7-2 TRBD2 CASSLGTSGNPNKNIQYF TGTGCCAGCAGCTTAGGGACTAGCGGGAACCCGAACAAAAACATTCAGTACTTC
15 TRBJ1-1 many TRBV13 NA CASSLDGGRYTEAFF TGTGCCAGCAGCTTAGACGGGGGGCGGTACACTGAAGCTTTCTTT
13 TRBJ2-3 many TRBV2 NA CASVQGGSDTQYF TGTGCCAGCGTGCAGGGGGGTTCAGATACGCAGTATTTT
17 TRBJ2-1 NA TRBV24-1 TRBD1 CATSDGRGQGYYNEQFF TGTGCCACCAGTGATGGCCGGGGACAGGGATACTACAATGAGCAGTTCTTC
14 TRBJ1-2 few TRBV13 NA CASSKDISNYGYTF TGTGCCAGCAGCAAGGACATCTCAAACTATGGCTACACCTTC
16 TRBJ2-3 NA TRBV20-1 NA CSARDRGRAGTDTQYF TGCAGTGCTAGAGACAGGGGGCGAGCGGGAACAGATACGCAGTATTTT
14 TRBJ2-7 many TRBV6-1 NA CASSSPASANEQYF TGTGCCAGCAGTTCGCCGGCTAGCGCCAACGAGCAGTACTTC
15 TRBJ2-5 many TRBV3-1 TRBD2 CASSQDGGGQETQYF TGTGCCAGCAGCCAAGACGGGGGGGGCCAAGAGACCCAGTACTTC
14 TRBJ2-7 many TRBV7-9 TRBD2 CASNSGLGGYEQYF TGTGCCAGCAACTCCGGACTAGGTGGCTACGAGCAGTACTTC
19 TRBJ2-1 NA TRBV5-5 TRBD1 CASSGGTGGFRTSRNEQFF TGTGCCAGCAGCGGGGGGACAGGGGGCTTTCGAACTAGCAGGAATGAGCAGTTCTTC
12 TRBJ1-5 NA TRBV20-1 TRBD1 CAGGRVNQPQHF TGCGCAGGGGGCAGGGTCAATCAGCCCCAGCATTTT
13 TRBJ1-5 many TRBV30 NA CAWSFGNDQPQHF TGTGCCTGGAGTTTTGGGAATGATCAGCCCCAGCATTTT
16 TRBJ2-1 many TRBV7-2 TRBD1 CASSLARDRGRNEQFF TGTGCCAGCAGCTTAGCCCGGGACAGGGGGCGCAATGAGCAGTTCTTC
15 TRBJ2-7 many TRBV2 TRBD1 CASNSRQGGSYEQYF TGTGCCAGCAATAGTAGACAGGGGGGCTCCTACGAGCAGTACTTC